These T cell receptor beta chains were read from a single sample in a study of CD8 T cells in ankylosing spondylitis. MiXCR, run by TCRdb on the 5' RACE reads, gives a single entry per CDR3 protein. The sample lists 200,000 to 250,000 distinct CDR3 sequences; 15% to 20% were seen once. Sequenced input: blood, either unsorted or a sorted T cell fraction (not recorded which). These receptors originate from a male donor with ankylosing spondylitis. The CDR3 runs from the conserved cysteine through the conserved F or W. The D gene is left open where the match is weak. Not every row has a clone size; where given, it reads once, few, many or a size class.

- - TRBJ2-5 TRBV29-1 CSVESGIQETQYF TGCAGCGTCGAATCTGGAATCCAAGAGACCCAGTACTTC
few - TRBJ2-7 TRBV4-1 CASSQVVDLSSYEQYF TGCGCCAGCAGCCAAGTTGTAGACTTGAGCTCCTACGAGCAGTACTTC
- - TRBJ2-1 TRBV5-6 CASSLVYSNEQFF TGTGCCAGCAGCTTGGTCTATTCCAATGAGCAGTTCTTC
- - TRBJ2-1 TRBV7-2 CASSFPGVIGPEQFF TGTGCCAGCAGCTTCCCCGGGGTTATAGGACCAGAGCAGTTCTTC
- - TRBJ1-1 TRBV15 CATSRDRADMNTEAFF TGTGCCACCAGCAGAGACCGTGCCGACATGAACACTGAAGCTTTCTTT
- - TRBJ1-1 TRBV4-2 CASSQVPGAAEAFF TGTGCCAGCAGCCAAGTTCCGGGGGCGGCTGAAGCTTTCTTT
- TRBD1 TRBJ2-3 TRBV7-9 CASSLVGRQGIDTQYF TGTGCCAGCAGCTTAGTGGGAAGACAGGGGATTGATACGCAGTATTTT
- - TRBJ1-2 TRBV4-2 CASSDGITNYGYTF TGTGCCAGCAGTGACGGCATTACTAACTATGGCTACACCTTC
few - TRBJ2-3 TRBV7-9 CASTRGGATDTQYF TGTGCCAGCACCAGGGGGGGAGCAACAGATACGCAGTATTTT
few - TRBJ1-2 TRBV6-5 CASSYSIPQDDGYTF TGTGCCAGCAGTTACTCGATTCCCCAGGACGATGGCTACACCTTC
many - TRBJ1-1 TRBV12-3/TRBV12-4 CASRQGAITEAFF TGTGCCAGCCGCCAGGGTGCGATCACTGAAGCTTTCTTT
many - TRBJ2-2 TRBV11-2 CASSLGHTNTGELFF TGTGCCAGCAGCTTAGGCCATACGAACACCGGGGAGCTGTTTTTT
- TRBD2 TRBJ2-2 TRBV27 CASSLWPTSANTGELFF TGTGCCAGCAGTTTGTGGCCGACTAGCGCGAACACCGGGGAGCTGTTTTTT
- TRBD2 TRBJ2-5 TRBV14 CASSLKRGLYKETQYF TGTGCCAGCAGCCTCAAGCGGGGGCTCTATAAAGAGACCCAGTACTTC
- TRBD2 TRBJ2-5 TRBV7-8 CASSFGTRLETQYF TGTGCCAGCAGCTTCGGGACTAGGTTAGAGACCCAGTACTTC
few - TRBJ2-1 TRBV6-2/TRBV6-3 CASSSVGLNEQFF TGTGCCAGCAGTTCCGTCGGGCTCAATGAGCAGTTCTTC
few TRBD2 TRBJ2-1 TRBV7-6 CASSLRAGGNEQFF TGTGCCAGCAGCTTACGAGCGGGGGGCAATGAGCAGTTCTTC
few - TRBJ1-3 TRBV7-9 CASSLRDLEENTIYF TGTGCCAGCAGCTTAAGGGACCTTGAAGAAAACACCATATATTTT
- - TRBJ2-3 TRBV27 CASSLSGHDLTTSADTQYF TGTGCCAGCAGTTTATCGGGACACGACTTAACTACTAGCGCAGATACGCAGTATTTT
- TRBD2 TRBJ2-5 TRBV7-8 CASSLGSGLSKETQYF TGTGCCAGCAGCCTAGGGTCGGGACTATCGAAAGAGACCCAGTACTTC
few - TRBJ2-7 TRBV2 CASSVRQASPYEQYF TGTGCCAGCAGTGTAAGACAGGCGTCACCCTACGAGCAGTACTTC
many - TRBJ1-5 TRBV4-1 CASSQCRGGRSNQPQHF TGCGCCAGCAGCCAGTGCAGAGGGGGTCGAAGTAATCAGCCCCAGCATTTT
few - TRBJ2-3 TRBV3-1 CASSPLAGSTDTQYF TGTGCCAGCAGCCCCCTCGCCGGGAGCACAGATACGCAGTATTTT
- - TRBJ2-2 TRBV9 CASSVSGGQVGTGELFF TGTGCCAGCAGCGTATCTGGTGGGCAGGTCGGCACCGGGGAGCTGTTTTTT
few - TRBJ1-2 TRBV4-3 CASSQRRDTAFGYTF TGCGCCAGCAGCCAACGCCGGGACACGGCCTTTGGCTACACCTTC
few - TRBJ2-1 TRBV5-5 CASSFSGFLSSYNEQFF TGTGCCAGCAGCTTCTCAGGGTTTTTGAGCTCCTACAATGAGCAGTTCTTC
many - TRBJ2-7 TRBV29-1 CSVEGYYGEQYF TGCAGCGTTGAGGGATACTACGGTGAGCAGTACTTC
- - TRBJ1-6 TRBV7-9 CASSEVEGFNSPLHF TGTGCCAGCAGCGAGGTAGAGGGGTTTAATTCACCCCTCCACTTT
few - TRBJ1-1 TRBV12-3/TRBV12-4 CASKGNAEAFF TGTGCCAGCAAAGGGAACGCTGAAGCTTTCTTT
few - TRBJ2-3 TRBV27 CASSLGGTSTDTQYF TGTGCCAGCAGTTTAGGTGGAACTAGCACAGATACGCAGTATTTT
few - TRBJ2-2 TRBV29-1 CSGIDSPNTGELFF TGCAGCGGGATAGACAGCCCGAACACCGGGGAGCTGTTTTTT
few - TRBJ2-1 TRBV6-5 CASSSPGGHNEQFF TGTGCCAGCAGTTCCCCCGGAGGGCACAATGAGCAGTTCTTC
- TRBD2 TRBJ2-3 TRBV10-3 CAISGLAGGTDTQYF TGTGCCATCAGTGGACTAGCGGGAGGCACAGATACGCAGTATTTT
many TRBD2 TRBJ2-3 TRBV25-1 CASRGLRGGGSTDTQYF TGTGCCAGCAGGGGGCTGCGTGGCGGGGGAAGCACAGATACGCAGTATTTT
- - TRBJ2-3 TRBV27 CASSFGGGLDTQYF TGTGCCAGCAGTTTTGGGGGGGGCCTTGATACGCAGTATTTT
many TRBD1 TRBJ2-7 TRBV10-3 CAISAPGQGAHEQYF TGTGCCATCAGTGCCCCGGGACAGGGGGCCCACGAGCAGTACTTC
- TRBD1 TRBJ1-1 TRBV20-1 CSAVQGADTEAFF TGCAGTGCAGTACAGGGGGCGGATACTGAAGCTTTCTTT
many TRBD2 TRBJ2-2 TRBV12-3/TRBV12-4 CASQRGANTGELFF TGTGCCAGCCAGCGGGGGGCGAACACCGGGGAGCTGTTTTTT
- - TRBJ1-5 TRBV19 CASSIGTSGPQHF TGTGCCAGTAGTATCGGGACCTCGGGGCCCCAGCATTTT
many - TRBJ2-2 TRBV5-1 CASRPIMTGELFF TGCGCCAGCCGCCCCATCATGACCGGGGAGCTGTTTTTT
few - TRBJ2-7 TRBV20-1 CSAQDSSSYEQYF TGCAGTGCTCAGGACAGCAGCTCCTACGAGCAGTACTTC
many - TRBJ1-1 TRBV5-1 CASSWTANTEAFF TGCGCCAGCAGCTGGACAGCCAACACTGAAGCTTTCTTT
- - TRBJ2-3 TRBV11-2 CASSTPRQGWSDTQYF TGTGCCAGCAGCACCCCGCGGCAGGGGTGGTCAGATACGCAGTATTTT